This TCR beta chain was identified during a study of T-cell memory formation after mild COVID-19. As for the study in general: Each donor largely had its own TCR clusters. Study-wide points: CD4+ contracting clones lay mainly in CM and EM, CD8+ ones in EMRA.

In the case of this clonotype: What it recognizes is unknown.

The TCR alpha and TCR beta cDNA libraries, bearing sample barcodes and UMIs, were generated by 5'RACE using constant-segment primers. Using its own MiXCR run on the 5' RACE reads, TCRdb lists one record per CDR3 protein. The data show hundreds of thousands of distinct CDR3 sequences, approximately 24% seen once. The CDR3 covers 15 residues. Germline CDR1 and CDR2: SGHTA and FQGTGA. Trimming removed 6 bases from V and 4 bases from J, with 15 bases in between. The chain employs TRBV7-3 and TRBJ2-2; perhaps TRBD1 as D (7 bases). This clonotype originated in an adult woman who had mild COVID-19 (a few samples of this study predate the infection). Cell type and time point are not known. The source material was PBMCs or a T cell subset sorted from them (not recorded which). The CDR3 DNA follows: TGTGCCAGCAGTTTACGACAGGGAGGCACCGGGGAGCTGTTTTTT. Amino acid sequence: CASSLRQGGTGELFF.